This T cell receptor (beta chain) was captured by sequencing in a study of control samples from healthy donors and cancer patients. The protocol was immunoSEQ multiplex PCR, while the TCRdb copy is restricted to in-frame clones and leaves out a portion. The sample has about 140,000 clones, more than 85% seen once; the top ten hold 8% to 9.5%. The CDR3 is 17 amino acids. Germline V CDR1 and CDR2: MNHEY, SMNVEV (reference sequence). V shed 8 bases and J shed 9 bases, with 29 bases lying between them. Specimen: blood. V and J are TRBV27 and TRBJ2-1, with D perhaps TRBD1 (5 bases). This receptor was obtained from a young woman in good health. The CDR3 nucleotides read TGTGCCAGCTTGGGCAGGGCGGTTTACCAATCCAATAGTGAGCAGTTCTTC. Protein: CASLGRAVYQSNSEQFF.